What follows are 30 T cell receptor beta chains derived from one specimen sequenced in a study of blood T cell repertoires in COVID-19. Generated by immunoSEQ multiplex PCR, the TCRdb table keeps only in-frame clones and is missing some. Here the sample spans about 200,000 clones, roughly 78% being singletons. The sequenced sample was peripheral blood. These TCRs come from a woman of 80 years or more with active or convalescent COVID-19.

This clone was seen only once. The V gene is TRBV7-9, the J gene TRBJ2-7; D may be TRBD1 (5 bases). CDR3 length: 11 amino acids. Between the trimmed V and J ends, which lost 5 bases and 9 bases, there was a span of 11 bases. Germline V gene sequence: CDR1 SEHNR, CDR2 FQNEAQ (reference sequence). The CDR3 sequence: CASSLGQGQYF. Here the CDR3 DNA reads TGTGCCAGCAGCCTAGGACAAGGGCAGTACTTC.

This clone appeared a single time. The V and J genes are TRBV28 and TRBJ1-2, with no clear D. The V gene's germline CDR1 is MDHEN and CDR2 SYDVKM. The V and J ends lost 5 bases and 7 bases respectively, with 17 bases between them. This CDR3 contains 14 residues. CDR3 bases: TGTGCCAGCAGTCCACCGGGATCTTCGGGTGGCTACACCTTC. Protein: CASSPPGSSGGYTF.

J is TRBJ2-2 and V is TRBV18; the D gene is possibly TRBD1 (6 bases). Germline V CDR1 and CDR2: KGHSH, LQKENI. This CDR3 is built from 14 residues. The V gene lost 3 bases and the J gene lost 3 bases, with 8 bases spanning the gap. The CDR3 loop is CASSPDSYTGELFF. In DNA form, the CDR3 reads TGTGCCAGCTCACCGGACAGCTACACCGGGGAGCTGTTTTTT. Based on the CDR3 plus reference TRBV18 and TRBJ2-2, the full variable domain is NAGVMQNPRHLVRRRGQEARLRCSPMKGHSHVYWYRQLPEEGLKFMVYLQKENIIDESGMPKERFSAEFPKEGPSILRIQQVVRGDSAAYFCASSPDSYTGELFFGEGSRLTVL.

The V and J genes are TRBV25-1 and TRBJ1-2, with 7 bases matching TRBD1. Germline assignment: CDR1 MGHDK and CDR2 SYGVNS. V gave up 1 base and J gave up 8 bases; unmatched junction bases: 7. The CDR3 length is 14 residues. CDR3 loop: CASSESDRVDGYTF. The DNA for the CDR3 is TGTGCCAGCAGTGAATCCGACAGGGTGGACGGCTACACCTTC.

The gene calls are TRBV4-3 and TRBJ1-4; 8 bases match TRBD1. Germline values: CDR1 LGHNA, CDR2 YSLEER. The CDR3 consists of 16 residues. V shed 1 base, J shed 4 bases, and the junction held 5 bases outside the gene matches. CDR3 nucleotides: TGCGCCAGCAGCCAAGGGGACAGGAAGAATAATGAAAAACTGTTTTTT. This encodes CASSQGDRKNNEKLFF.

This clone was observed a few times. V is TRBV28 and J is TRBJ2-1; no clear D gene. Trimming pared 5 bases from V and 4 bases from J, leaving 6 bases between. CDR3 length equals 12 residues. Germline V lookup: CDR1 MDHEN, CDR2 SYDVKM. The DNA for the CDR3 is TGTGCCAGCAGTATCGAGTACAATGAGCAGTTCTTC. Amino acid sequence: CASSIEYNEQFF.

A few counts support this clone. The chain couples TRBV3-1 (or the pseudogene TRBV3-2) to TRBJ1-1, with D possibly matching TRBD1 (5 bases). This CDR3 is 14 amino acids long. Germline V lookup: CDR1 LGHDT, CDR2 YNNKEL (reference sequence). V lost 6 bases to trimming and J lost 2 bases, with 13 bases between them. The CDR3 DNA reads TGTGCCAGCAGATTCGGCAGGGATAACACTGAAGCTTTCTTT. Protein: CASRFGRDNTEAFF.

The chain uses TRBV6-2 or TRBV6-3 and TRBJ2-3, with TRBD2 identical over 7 bases. The CDR3 has 15 amino acids. Unmatched junction bases numbered 1, after V lost 1 base and J lost 0 bases. Germline V gene sequence: CDR1 MNHEY, CDR2 SVGEGT. CDR3 sequence (DNA): TGTGCCAGCAGTTACTGGGGGGGTAGCACAGATACGCAGTATTTT. This encodes CASSYWGGSTDTQYF.

The chain employs TRBV28 and TRBJ1-6; perhaps TRBD1 as D (6 bases). Germline V CDR1 and CDR2: MDHEN, SYDVKM. This CDR3 spans 16 amino acids. V was trimmed by 3 bases and J by 4 bases, leaving 13 bases between them. In DNA form, the CDR3 reads TGTGCCAGCAGTTTGGGGGCCGCCTCATATAATTCACCCCTCCACTTT. Translating gives CASSLGAASYNSPLHF.

V usage is TRBV6-6 and J usage is TRBJ2-5; 8 positions agree with TRBD2. This CDR3 spans 14 amino acids. V lost 5 bases, J lost 3 bases, and 5 bases stayed unmatched. Germline V gene data show CDR1 as MNHNY and CDR2 as SVGAGI (reference sequence). CDR3 DNA sequence: TGTGCCAGCAGTCGAGCGGGGGACGAAGAGACCCAGTACTTC. It translates to CASSRAGDEETQYF.

V and J are TRBV5-1 and TRBJ2-1, with 15 bases that match TRBD2. Trimming at V came to 3 bases and at J to 8 bases, leaving 12 bases not matched to a gene. Germline V gives CDR1 SGHRS, CDR2 YFSETQ. The CDR3 is made up of 18 amino acids. CDR3 bases: TGCGCCAGCAGCTCCGGGACTAGCGGGGGGTCACTGCTGGATGAGCAGTTCTTC. It is translated as CASSSGTSGGSLLDEQFF. The full variable domain, rest sourced from reference TRBV5-1 and TRBJ2-1, is KAGVTQTPRYLIKTRGQQVTLSCSPISGHRSVSWYQQTPGQGLQFLFEYFSETQRNKGNFPGRFSGRQFSNSRSEMNVSTLELGDSALYLCASSSGTSGGSLLDEQFFGPGTRLTVL.

This clone was counted at least ten times. This sequence joins TRBV7-9 and TRBJ1-2; 10 bases line up with TRBD1. J lost 5 bases, V lost 2 bases, and 8 bases had no gene match. The CDR3 is 16 residues long. Germline loops: CDR1 SEHNR, CDR2 FQNEAQ (reference sequence). This chain's CDR3 is CASSLPDRGDLYGYTF. In nucleotides, the CDR3 is TGTGCCAGCAGCTTACCGGACAGGGGGGATCTTTATGGCTACACCTTC.

V gene TRBV28 combines with J gene TRBJ1-1, with TRBD1 as a possible D gene (5 bases). This CDR3 has 14 residues. Trimming stripped 7 bases from V and 3 bases from J, with 15 bases between. The germline gives CDR1 MDHEN, CDR2 SYDVKM. The CDR3 nucleotides are TGTGCCAGCATCAGGGTCGGACGTGACACTGAAGCTTTCTTT. Its translation is CASIRVGRDTEAFF.

This clone appeared a single time. The genes are TRBV29-1 and TRBJ2-3, with D possibly being TRBD1 (5 bases). The germline V gene encodes CDR1 SQVTM and CDR2 ANQGSEA. With 3 bases removed from V and 4 bases from J, the gap between germline ends came to 11 bases. This CDR3 has 13 residues. In nucleotides, the CDR3 is TGCAGCGTTGACCTAGGGGCGGCAGATACGCAGTATTTT. Its translation: CSVDLGAADTQYF.

This chain connects TRBV19 to TRBJ2-7, with 8 bases identical to TRBD1. J gave up 1 base and V 5 bases, and 4 bases lay outside the gene matches. CDR1 LNHDA and CDR2 SQIVND come from the germline V gene (reference sequence). The CDR3 loop spans 14 amino acids. The CDR3 region has the DNA TGTGCCAGTAGTCCGCGGACAGGGTCCTACGAGCAGTACTTC. Protein: CASSPRTGSYEQYF.

As DNA, the CDR3 is TGTGCCAGCAGCCCCGGGCGGACAGGCGGTACCGGGGAGCTGTTTTTT. It is translated as CASSPGRTGGTGELFF. The chain has TRBV5-8 and TRBJ2-2; 7 bases align to TRBD1. With 4 bases clipped from V and 5 bases from J, the junction kept 11 bases outside the gene matches. The CDR3 has 16 residues. Germline V gene data show CDR1 as SGHTS and CDR2 as YDEGEE.

This clone was observed a handful of times. The rearrangement uses TRBV4-3 and TRBJ1-3; 8 bases are shared with TRBD1. Per germline, CDR1 LGHNA and CDR2 YSLEER. Germline trimming cut 2 bases from V and 0 bases from J; bases unmatched to any gene: 9. The CDR3 spans 18 residues. In DNA, the CDR3 is TGCGCCAGCAGCCAATCTACAGGGGGATCAAGCTCTGGAAACACCATATATTTT. Protein product: CASSQSTGGSSSGNTIYF.

V usage is TRBV6-8 and J usage is TRBJ2-2; TRBD2 agrees at 9 bases. Unmatched junction bases numbered 15, after V lost 3 bases and J lost 4 bases. The CDR3 runs to 19 residues. Per germline, CDR1 MNHGY and CDR2 SAAAGT. CDR3 residues: CASSYKVRGGRKGTGELFF. For the CDR3, the DNA is TGTGCCAGCAGTTATAAAGTGCGGGGGGGGAGGAAAGGCACCGGGGAGCTGTTTTTT.

The gene calls are TRBV4-1 and TRBJ2-6, with TRBD1 matching 8 bases. CDR1 and CDR2 (germline): MGHRA, YSYEKL. The CDR3 has 19 residues. V lost 2 bases to trimming and J lost 4 bases; unmatched junction nucleotides: 13. The chain's CDR3 is CASSQPTGGAVPGANVLTF. The CDR3 nucleotides read TGCGCCAGCAGCCAACCTACAGGGGGAGCGGTCCCAGGGGCCAACGTCCTGACTTTC.

The gene calls are TRBV29-1 and TRBJ2-5; maybe TRBD1 (7 bases). CDR1 and CDR2 from the germline V gene are SQVTM and ANQGSEA. This CDR3 has 16 amino acids. Trimming shortened V by 4 bases and J by 2 bases, and 20 bases separated the two germline ends. CDR3 sequence reads: CSVGSGRGDLQETQYF. CDR3 DNA sequence: TGCAGCGTTGGGTCGGGCAGGGGGGATCTTCAAGAGACCCAGTACTTC.

The chain combines TRBV9 with TRBJ1-3, with 9 bases matching TRBD1. Germline V CDR1 and CDR2: SGDLS, YYNGEE. V trimming: 0 bases; J trimming: 11 bases; junction bases outside the gene matches: 9. The CDR3 spans 15 residues. CDR3 residues: CASSVAPGQGTSIYF. The CDR3 DNA is TGTGCCAGCAGCGTAGCCCCCGGACAGGGGACGTCCATATATTTT.

Concerning this clone itself: This CDR3 is also generated by other DNA sequences in the sample. V usage is TRBV2 and J usage is TRBJ2-7; maybe TRBD1 (5 bases). The CDR3 spans 12 residues. The germline V and J ends were trimmed by 6 bases and 3 bases, with 9 bases remaining between them. The germline CDR1 and CDR2 sequences are SNHLY and FYNNEI. CDR3 protein: CASSRQIYEQYF. The CDR3 DNA reads TGTGCCAGCAGCCGACAGATCTACGAGCAGTACTTC.

The V call is TRBV18, the J call TRBJ1-2; the D is unclear. Germline V CDR1 and CDR2: KGHSH, LQKENI. The germline V and J ends were trimmed by 0 bases and 0 bases, with 11 bases remaining between them. CDR3 length: 16 residues. The DNA for the CDR3 is TGTGCCAGCTCACCACCCTCGGCAGGCGCTAACTATGGCTACACCTTC. Its translation is CASSPPSAGANYGYTF.

This chain uses TRBV19 with TRBJ1-6; D is uncertain. V was clipped by 3 bases and J by 0 bases, with 6 bases between them. CDR1 and CDR2 from the germline V gene are LNHDA and SQIVND (reference sequence). This CDR3 contains 15 residues. DNA for the CDR3: TGTGCCAGTAGTATTGGGAGCTCCTATAATTCACCCCTCCACTTT. The encoded protein is CASSIGSSYNSPLHF.

DNA for the CDR3: TGTGCCAGCAGTTCGACAGGGGACTATGGCTACACCTTC. Protein product: CASSSTGDYGYTF. This sequence joins TRBV6-4 and TRBJ1-2; 8 bases match TRBD1. V trimming: 5 bases; J trimming: 3 bases; junction bases outside the gene matches: 2. This CDR3 comprises 13 residues. Germline CDR1 MRHNA, CDR2 SNTAGT.

The gene calls are TRBV3-1 (or the pseudogene TRBV3-2) and TRBJ2-5; 13 bases agree with TRBD2. V shed 7 bases and J 5 bases; nucleotides not matched to a gene: 1. This CDR3 has 13 amino acids. Germline values: CDR1 LGHDT, CDR2 YNNKEL (reference sequence). The CDR3 sequence is CASILAGGETQYF. In DNA form, the CDR3 reads TGTGCCAGCATACTAGCGGGGGGGGAGACCCAGTACTTC.

This chain connects TRBV2 to TRBJ2-2, with D hard to call. CDR3 length equals 13 residues. Deletions cut 8 bases from V and 9 bases from J, with 16 bases between. Germline lookup yields CDR1 SNHLY and CDR2 FYNNEI. CDR3 sequence reads: CASSDFERRELFF. The CDR3, as DNA: TGTGCCAGCTCAGATTTCGAGCGCCGGGAGCTGTTTTTT.

Only one count was recorded for this clone. The chain recombines TRBV28 with TRBJ1-4; 9 bases line up with TRBD1. The CDR3 runs 15 residues. Germline trimming cut 5 bases from V and 10 bases from J; bases unmatched to any gene: 11. Germline assignment: CDR1 MDHEN and CDR2 SYDVKM. The CDR3 region has the DNA TGTGCCAGCAGTGCCCCAGGGACAGGGACGACAAAACTGTTTTTT. Translating gives CASSAPGTGTTKLFF.

The V call is TRBV28, the J call TRBJ1-1; TRBD1 matches 11 bases. CDR3 size: 15 residues. The germline CDR1 and CDR2 sequences are MDHEN and SYDVKM. The V and J ends lost 4 bases and 2 bases, in that order; junction bases with no gene match: 3. The CDR3 coding sequence is TGTGCCAGCAGTTCCTGGACAGGGGGCAACACTGAAGCTTTCTTT. Translation gives CASSSWTGGNTEAFF. Based on the CDR3 plus reference TRBV28 and TRBJ1-1, the full variable domain is DVKVTQSSRYLVKRTGEKVFLECVQDMDHENMFWYRQDPGLGLRLIYFSYDVKMKEKGDIPEGYSVSREKKERFSLILESASTNQTSMYLCASSSWTGGNTEAFFGQGTRLTVV.

The chain is built from TRBV28 and TRBJ1-1; the match to TRBD1 covers 9 bases. The J segment lost 5 bases and the V segment lost 7 bases, leaving 8 bases of the junction unmatched. Germline V CDR1 and CDR2: MDHEN, SYDVKM. CDR3 length equals 14 residues. The CDR3 DNA reads as TGTGCCAGCATTCTCCCGACAGGGGGGACTGAAGCTTTCTTT. This sequence encodes CASILPTGGTEAFF.